Listed below are T cell receptor beta chains from one sample, sequenced in a study of Graves' ophthalmopathy and Graves' hyperthyroidism. From the multiplex PCR reads, TCRdb called clonotypes with MiXCR, one entry per CDR3 protein. This table holds 650,000 to 900,000 distinct CDR3 sequences, roughly two fifths found once. The sequenced sample consisted of peripheral blood. These receptors originate from an adult man with Graves' ophthalmopathy. CDR3s include the opening cysteine and the closing phenylalanine or tryptophan. D genes are given only for firm matches. Clone size is stated in some rows and not others, as once, few, many or a class when expanded.

V gene: TRBV7-2
clone size: few
D gene: TRBD1
J gene: TRBJ2-2
CDR3 DNA: TGTGCCAGCAGCTCTCGTAGGGACAGGGGAACCGGGGAGCTGTTTTTT
CDR3 protein: CASSSRRDRGTGELFF

V gene: TRBV7-3
clone size: .
D gene: .
J gene: TRBJ1-5
CDR3 DNA: TGTGCCAGCAGCGATCGGACTAGCGGGAGCGACGAGCATTTT
CDR3 protein: CASSDRTSGSDEHF

V gene: TRBV15
clone size: .
D gene: TRBD1
J gene: TRBJ1-2
CDR3 DNA: TGTGCCACCAGCAGAGATCGCGGACAGGGAGCTAACTATGGCTACACCTTC
CDR3 protein: CATSRDRGQGANYGYTF

V gene: TRBV19
clone size: .
D gene: TRBD1
J gene: TRBJ1-5
CDR3 DNA: TGTGCCAGTAGTGCTGACAGGGTTCTCAGCAATCAGCCCCAGCATTTT
CDR3 protein: CASSADRVLSNQPQHF

V gene: TRBV11-1
clone size: once
D gene: .
J gene: TRBJ2-2
CDR3 DNA: TGTGCCAGCAGCTGGAGGACAGAATTCGCCACCGGGGAGCTGTTTTTT
CDR3 protein: CASSWRTEFATGELFF

V gene: TRBV10-3
clone size: few
D gene: .
J gene: TRBJ1-1
CDR3 DNA: TGTGCCAGCACCGAAACCTTGAACACTGAAGCTTTCTTT
CDR3 protein: CASTETLNTEAFF

V gene: TRBV6-5
clone size: .
D gene: .
J gene: TRBJ1-3
CDR3 DNA: TGTGCCAGCAGTCGCCTTGGCGGAGGAAACACCATATATTTT
CDR3 protein: CASSRLGGGNTIYF

V gene: TRBV19
clone size: few
D gene: .
J gene: TRBJ2-7
CDR3 DNA: TGTGCCAGTAGTATGGGACACTCCTACGAGCAGTACTTC
CDR3 protein: CASSMGHSYEQYF

V gene: TRBV19
clone size: .
D gene: .
J gene: TRBJ1-6
CDR3 DNA: TGTGCCAGTAGTTCAGGGAATCATTCACCCCTCCACTTT
CDR3 protein: CASSSGNHSPLHF

V gene: TRBV20-1
clone size: .
D gene: .
J gene: TRBJ2-6
CDR3 DNA: TGCAGTGCTTCCGGTGGGGGGCACTCTGGGGCCAACGTCCTGACTTTC
CDR3 protein: CSASGGGHSGANVLTF

V gene: TRBV5-1
clone size: .
D gene: .
J gene: TRBJ1-4
CDR3 DNA: TGCGCCAGCAAGCAGACACAAACTAATGAAAAACTGTTTTTT
CDR3 protein: CASKQTQTNEKLFF

V gene: TRBV28
clone size: .
D gene: .
J gene: TRBJ1-3
CDR3 DNA: TGTGCCAGCAGTTCGGGGGATACTGGTTTT
CDR3 protein: CASSSGDTGF

V gene: TRBV6-6
clone size: .
D gene: .
J gene: TRBJ1-2
CDR3 DNA: TGTGCCAGCAGCTGGCCCGATGGCTACACCTTC
CDR3 protein: CASSWPDGYTF

V gene: TRBV2
clone size: .
D gene: TRBD1
J gene: TRBJ2-5
CDR3 DNA: TGTGCCATCAGCCCCGGGACAGCCCAAGAGACCCAGTACTTC
CDR3 protein: CAISPGTAQETQYF

V gene: TRBV9
clone size: .
D gene: .
J gene: TRBJ1-2
CDR3 DNA: TGTGCCAGCAGCGGGAGTCTGGGCAGGTCTAACTATGGCTACACCTTC
CDR3 protein: CASSGSLGRSNYGYTF

V gene: TRBV6-6
clone size: few
D gene: .
J gene: TRBJ1-1
CDR3 DNA: TGTGCCAGCAGTTACTCGCTGAGCACTGAAGCTTTCTTT
CDR3 protein: CASSYSLSTEAFF

V gene: TRBV2
clone size: many
D gene: .
J gene: TRBJ1-2
CDR3 DNA: TGTGCCAGCAGTGTGGAGGGCACCTATGGCTACACCTTC
CDR3 protein: CASSVEGTYGYTF

V gene: TRBV20-1
clone size: .
D gene: TRBD1
J gene: TRBJ2-5
CDR3 DNA: TGCAGTGCAATGACAGGGGGAGAGACCCAGTACTTC
CDR3 protein: CSAMTGGETQYF

V gene: TRBV20-1
clone size: .
D gene: .
J gene: TRBJ2-7
CDR3 DNA: TGCAGTGCGGGGGGACTCACCGCCTACGAGCAGTACTTC
CDR3 protein: CSAGGLTAYEQYF

V gene: TRBV9
clone size: few
D gene: .
J gene: TRBJ1-1
CDR3 DNA: TGTGCCAGCAGCCAAAACAGGCGAACTCAAGCTTTCTTT
CDR3 protein: CASSQNRRTQAFF

V gene: TRBV6-5
clone size: .
D gene: .
J gene: TRBJ1-4
CDR3 DNA: TGTGCCAGCAGCGGGACAAGGAATGAAAAACTGTTTTTT
CDR3 protein: CASSGTRNEKLFF

V gene: TRBV7-2
clone size: few
D gene: .
J gene: TRBJ2-7
CDR3 DNA: TGTGCCAGCAGCTTAGTGACATCTGTCTACGAGCAGTACTTC
CDR3 protein: CASSLVTSVYEQYF

V gene: TRBV6-2/TRBV6-3
clone size: .
D gene: .
J gene: TRBJ1-2
CDR3 DNA: TGTGCCAGCCCCGGGCGGAACTATGGCTACACCTTC
CDR3 protein: CASPGRNYGYTF

V gene: TRBV5-1
clone size: few
D gene: .
J gene: TRBJ2-7
CDR3 DNA: TGCGCCAGCAGCTTGGCCGGGTCCCCGGGGTACGAGCAGTACTTC
CDR3 protein: CASSLAGSPGYEQYF

V gene: TRBV28
clone size: .
D gene: .
J gene: TRBJ1-2
CDR3 DNA: TGTGCCAGCACCCCTCCGGGAGGACGCTGGTACTATGGCTACACCTTC
CDR3 protein: CASTPPGGRWYYGYTF

V gene: TRBV7-9
clone size: many
D gene: .
J gene: TRBJ1-4
CDR3 DNA: TGTGCCAGCAGCTTGACAGGAACTAATGAAAAACTGTTTTTT
CDR3 protein: CASSLTGTNEKLFF

V gene: TRBV20-1
clone size: many
D gene: TRBD1
J gene: TRBJ2-7
CDR3 DNA: TGCAGTGCCACTCGAGTACAGGGGCACCTTGGAGAGCAGTACTTC
CDR3 protein: CSATRVQGHLGEQYF

V gene: TRBV19
clone size: .
D gene: .
J gene: TRBJ2-7
CDR3 DNA: TGTGCCAGTAGTATCCAGGGTCCCAGCTACGAGCAGTACTTC
CDR3 protein: CASSIQGPSYEQYF

V gene: TRBV7-9
clone size: .
D gene: TRBD2
J gene: TRBJ2-2
CDR3 DNA: TGTGCCAGCAGCCCTAGCGGGAGGGCCCTCCTAACCGGGGAGCTGTTTTTT
CDR3 protein: CASSPSGRALLTGELFF

V gene: TRBV13
clone size: .
D gene: .
J gene: TRBJ2-7
CDR3 DNA: TGTGCCAGCAGCCCAACCGGCGGGGTAGTAGGCGAGCAGTACTTC
CDR3 protein: CASSPTGGVVGEQYF

V gene: TRBV10-3
clone size: .
D gene: .
J gene: TRBJ1-2
CDR3 DNA: TGTGCCAGCAGTCCCAGGGGTCTTGGCTACACCTTC
CDR3 protein: CASSPRGLGYTF